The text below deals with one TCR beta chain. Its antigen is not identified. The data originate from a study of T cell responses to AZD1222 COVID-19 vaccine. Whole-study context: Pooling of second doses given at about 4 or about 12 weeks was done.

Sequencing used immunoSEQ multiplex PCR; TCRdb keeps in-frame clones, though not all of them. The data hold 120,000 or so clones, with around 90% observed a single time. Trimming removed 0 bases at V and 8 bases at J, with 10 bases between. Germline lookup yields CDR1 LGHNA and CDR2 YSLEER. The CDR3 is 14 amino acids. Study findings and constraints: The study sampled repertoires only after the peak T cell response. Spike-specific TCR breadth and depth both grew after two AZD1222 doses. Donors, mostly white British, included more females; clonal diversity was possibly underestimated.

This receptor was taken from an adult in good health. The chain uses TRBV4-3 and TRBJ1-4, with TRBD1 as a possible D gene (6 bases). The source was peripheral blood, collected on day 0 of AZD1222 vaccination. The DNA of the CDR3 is TGCGCCAGCAGCCAAGATACAGGGACGGAAAAACTGTTTTTT. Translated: CASSQDTGTEKLFF.